The 5 T cell receptor beta chains in this list originate from one sample, sequenced in a study of preoperative IRX-2 immunotherapy in early breast cancer. Treatment reported: preoperative locoregional IRX-2 cytokine immunotherapy. Method: immunoSEQ multiplex PCR; TCRdb's copy keeps in-frame clones and lacks some. The sample shows tens of thousands of clones, just under 80% of them seen only once. Source: lymph node tissue, taken before IRX-2 immunotherapy. The receptors derive from a human donor with breast cancer.

J is TRBJ1-1 and V is TRBV18; 8 nucleotides match TRBD1. The CDR3 is made up of 15 amino acids. With 7 bases clipped from V and 1 base from J, the junction kept 8 bases outside the gene matches. Germline assignment: CDR1 KGHSH and CDR2 LQKENI. CDR3 amino acids: CASFRLDRENTEAFF. The CDR3 DNA sequence: TGTGCCAGCTTCCGCCTGGACAGGGAGAACACTGAAGCTTTCTTT.

This chain joins TRBV6-8 and TRBJ1-6; possible D gene TRBD1, 5 bases. Trimming took off 10 bases at V and 10 bases at J, with 17 bases between the two ends. CDR3 length equals 13 residues. The germline CDR1 and CDR2 sequences are MNHGY and SAAAGT. CDR3 region: CANKGESRSPLHF. The CDR3 DNA reads TGTGCCAATAAAGGGGAGTCGCGGTCACCCCTCCACTTT.

The V call is TRBV11-3, the J call TRBJ2-3; TRBD2 matches at 10 bases. The trim removed 5 bases at V and 2 bases at J, leaving 4 bases unmatched. Germline V gene data show CDR1 as SGHNT and CDR2 as YENEEA. The length of the CDR3 is 15 residues. The CDR3 protein is CASSSSGGFTDTQYF. The CDR3 DNA reads TGTGCCAGCAGCAGTAGCGGGGGGTTCACAGATACGCAGTATTTT. The whole variable domain, remainder taken from reference TRBV11-3 and TRBJ2-3, is EAGVVQSPRYKIIEKKQPVAFWCNPISGHNTLYWYLQNLGQGPELLIRYENEEAVDDSQLPKDRFSAERLKGVDSTLKIQPAELGDSAVYLCASSSSGGFTDTQYFGPGTRLTVL.

The chain joins TRBV7-6 to TRBJ2-1, with 7 bases fitting TRBD2. This CDR3 has 16 residues. The ends lost 5 bases at V and 6 bases at J; junction bases unmatched: 13. CDR1 and CDR2 (germline): SGHVS, FNYEAQ. CDR3 in DNA: TGTGCCAGCAGCCATTTAGCGGGTCCCTCATTCAATGAGCAGTTCTTC. This sequence encodes CASSHLAGPSFNEQFF.

The chain is built from TRBV10-3 and TRBJ2-1, with D uncertain. CDR1 is ENHRY and CDR2 is SYGVKD in the germline V gene. The CDR3 contains 16 residues. Trimming took 0 bases from V and 4 from J, leaving 13 bases between them. The CDR3 coding sequence is TGTGCCATCAGTGAGTCAATGAGGACCGGGTACAATGAGCAGTTCTTC. It specifies CAISESMRTGYNEQFF.